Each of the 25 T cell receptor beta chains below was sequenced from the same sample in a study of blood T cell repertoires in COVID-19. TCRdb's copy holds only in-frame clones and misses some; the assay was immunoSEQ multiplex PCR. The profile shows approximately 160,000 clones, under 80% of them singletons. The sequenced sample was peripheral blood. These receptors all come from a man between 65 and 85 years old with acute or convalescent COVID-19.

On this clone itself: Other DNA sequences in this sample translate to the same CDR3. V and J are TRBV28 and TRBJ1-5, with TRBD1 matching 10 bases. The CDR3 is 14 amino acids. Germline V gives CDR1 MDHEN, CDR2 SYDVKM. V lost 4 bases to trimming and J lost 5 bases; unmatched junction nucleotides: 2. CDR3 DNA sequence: TGTGCCAGCAGTTCTGGACAGGGGGATCAGCCCCAGCATTTT. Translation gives CASSSGQGDQPQHF.

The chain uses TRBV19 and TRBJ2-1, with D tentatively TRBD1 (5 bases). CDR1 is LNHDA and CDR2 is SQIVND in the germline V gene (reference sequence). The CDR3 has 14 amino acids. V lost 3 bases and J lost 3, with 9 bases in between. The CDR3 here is CASSMQGVYNEQFF. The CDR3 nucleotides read TGTGCCAGTAGTATGCAGGGCGTCTACAATGAGCAGTTCTTC.

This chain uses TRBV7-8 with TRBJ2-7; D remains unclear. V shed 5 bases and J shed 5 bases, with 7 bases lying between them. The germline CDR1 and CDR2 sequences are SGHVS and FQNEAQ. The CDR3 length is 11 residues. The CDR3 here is CASSLSHEQYF. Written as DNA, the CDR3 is TGTGCCAGCAGCCTGAGCCACGAGCAGTACTTC.

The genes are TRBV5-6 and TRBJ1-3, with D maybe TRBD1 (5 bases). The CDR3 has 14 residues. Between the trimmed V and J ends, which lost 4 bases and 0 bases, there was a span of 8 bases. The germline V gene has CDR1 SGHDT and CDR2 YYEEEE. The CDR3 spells CASSRGLSGNTIYF. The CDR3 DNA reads TGTGCCAGCAGCCGGGGACTCTCTGGAAACACCATATATTTT.

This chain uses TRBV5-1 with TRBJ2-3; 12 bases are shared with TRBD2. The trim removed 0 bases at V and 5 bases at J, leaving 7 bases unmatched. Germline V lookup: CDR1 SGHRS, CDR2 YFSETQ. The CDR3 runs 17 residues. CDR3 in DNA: TGCGCCAGCAGCTTGGCGAAGACTAGCGGGAGTGGAGATACGCAGTATTTT. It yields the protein CASSLAKTSGSGDTQYF.

The CDR3 here is CASSLAGLAGGGNTGELFF. The CDR3 DNA reads TGTGCCAGCAGCTTGGCGGGACTAGCGGGGGGCGGTAACACCGGGGAGCTGTTTTTT. This chain uses TRBV7-9 with TRBJ2-2; 15 bases align to TRBD2. The CDR3 is 19 residues long. After removal of 3 bases from V and 2 bases from J, the junction contained 7 bases not matched to a gene. CDR1 SEHNR and CDR2 FQNEAQ come from the germline V gene (reference sequence).

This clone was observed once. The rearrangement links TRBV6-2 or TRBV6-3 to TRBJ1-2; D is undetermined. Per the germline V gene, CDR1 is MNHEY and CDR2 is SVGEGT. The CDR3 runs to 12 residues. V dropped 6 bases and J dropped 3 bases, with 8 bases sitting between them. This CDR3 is CASSTPHYGYTF. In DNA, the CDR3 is TGTGCCAGCAGCACACCTCACTATGGCTACACCTTC.

CDR3 sequence (DNA): TGTGCCAGCGTACGGACAGGGGGCTCAGATACGCAGTATTTT. The encoded protein is CASVRTGGSDTQYF. J is TRBJ2-3 and V is TRBV25-1; 11 bases fit TRBD1. After removal of 8 bases from V and 4 bases from J, the junction contained 5 bases not matched to a gene. CDR3 size: 14 residues. The germline V gene encodes CDR1 MGHDK and CDR2 SYGVNS.

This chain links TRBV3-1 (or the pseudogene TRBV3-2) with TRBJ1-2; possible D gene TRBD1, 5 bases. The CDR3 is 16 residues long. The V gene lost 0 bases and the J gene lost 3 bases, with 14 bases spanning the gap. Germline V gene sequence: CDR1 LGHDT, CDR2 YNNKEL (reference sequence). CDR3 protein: CASSQDKGRVYYGYTF. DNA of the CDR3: TGTGCCAGCAGCCAAGATAAGGGCAGGGTGTACTATGGCTACACCTTC.

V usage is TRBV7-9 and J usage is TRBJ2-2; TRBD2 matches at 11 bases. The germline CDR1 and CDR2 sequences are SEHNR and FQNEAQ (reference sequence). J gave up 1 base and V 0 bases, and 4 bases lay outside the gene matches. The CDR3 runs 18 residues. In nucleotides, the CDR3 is TGTGCCAGCAGCTTAGCAGCCGGGACTAGCGGGAACACCGGGGAGCTGTTTTTT. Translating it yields CASSLAAGTSGNTGELFF.

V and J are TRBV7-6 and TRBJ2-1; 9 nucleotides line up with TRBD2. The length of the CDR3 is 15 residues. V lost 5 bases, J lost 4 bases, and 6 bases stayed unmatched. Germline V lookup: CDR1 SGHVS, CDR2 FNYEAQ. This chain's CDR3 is CASSPISGGYNEQFF. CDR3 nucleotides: TGTGCCAGCAGCCCGATTAGCGGGGGTTACAATGAGCAGTTCTTC.

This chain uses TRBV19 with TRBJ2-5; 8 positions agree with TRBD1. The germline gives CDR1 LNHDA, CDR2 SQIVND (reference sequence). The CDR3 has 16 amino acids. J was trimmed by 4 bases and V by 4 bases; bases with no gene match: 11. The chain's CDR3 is CASSSRRGLLRETQYF. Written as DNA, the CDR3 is TGTGCCAGTAGTAGTCGCAGGGGGCTGTTGAGAGAGACCCAGTACTTC.

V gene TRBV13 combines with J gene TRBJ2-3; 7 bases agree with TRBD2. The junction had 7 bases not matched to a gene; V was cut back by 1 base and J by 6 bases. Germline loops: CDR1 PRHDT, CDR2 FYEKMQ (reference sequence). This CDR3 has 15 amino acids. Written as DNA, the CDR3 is TGTGCCAGCAGCTTAGAGGCGGGAGAAGGCGATACGCAGTATTTT. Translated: CASSLEAGEGDTQYF.

CDR3 protein: CAWTRESHEQYF. The DNA of the CDR3 is TGTGCCTGGACGCGGGAGAGCCACGAGCAGTACTTC. This chain uses TRBV30 with TRBJ2-7, with 7 bases aligning to TRBD2. The CDR3 length is 12 residues. V shed 4 bases and J 5 bases; nucleotides not matched to a gene: 5. The germline V gene has CDR1 GTSNPN and CDR2 SVGIG (reference sequence).

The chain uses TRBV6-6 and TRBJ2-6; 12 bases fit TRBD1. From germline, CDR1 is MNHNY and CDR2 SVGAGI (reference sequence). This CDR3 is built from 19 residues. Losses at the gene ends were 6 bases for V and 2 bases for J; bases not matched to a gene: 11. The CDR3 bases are TGTGCCAGCAGCTCCGGACCGGGACAGGGGGCAACTGGGGCCAACGTCCTGACTTTC. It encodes CASSSGPGQGATGANVLTF.

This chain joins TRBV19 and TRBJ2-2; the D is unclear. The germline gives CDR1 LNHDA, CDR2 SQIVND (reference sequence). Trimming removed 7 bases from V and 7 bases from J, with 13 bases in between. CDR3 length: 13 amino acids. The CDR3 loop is CASTRLGVGELFF. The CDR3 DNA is TGTGCCAGTACCCGCCTAGGAGTCGGGGAGCTGTTTTTT.

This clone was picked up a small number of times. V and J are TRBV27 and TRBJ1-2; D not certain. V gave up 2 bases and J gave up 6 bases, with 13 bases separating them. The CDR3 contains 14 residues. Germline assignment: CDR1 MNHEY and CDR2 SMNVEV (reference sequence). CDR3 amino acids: CASSLRESGHGYTF. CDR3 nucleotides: TGTGCCAGCAGTTTACGGGAGTCAGGTCATGGCTACACCTTC.

The CDR3 DNA follows: TGTGCCAGCAGCGCAGGGGAGGGCCGGGGGGAGCAGTACTTC. Its translation: CASSAGEGRGEQYF. J is TRBJ2-7 and V is TRBV9, with TRBD2 as a possible D gene (7 bases). V was cut by 3 bases and J by 7 bases, with 17 bases left in between. This CDR3 region has 14 residues. Germline V gene lookup returns CDR1 SGDLS and CDR2 YYNGEE.

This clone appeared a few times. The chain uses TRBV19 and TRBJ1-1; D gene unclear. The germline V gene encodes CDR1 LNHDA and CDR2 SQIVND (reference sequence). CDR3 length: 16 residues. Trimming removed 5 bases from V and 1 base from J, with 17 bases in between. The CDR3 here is CASSGVAGLRNTEAFF. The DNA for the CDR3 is TGTGCCAGTAGTGGTGTGGCAGGCCTTCGGAACACTGAAGCTTTCTTT.

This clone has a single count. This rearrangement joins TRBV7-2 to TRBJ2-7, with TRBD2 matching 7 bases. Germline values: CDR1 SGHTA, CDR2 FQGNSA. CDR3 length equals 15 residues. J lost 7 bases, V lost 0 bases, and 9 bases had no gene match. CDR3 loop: CASSLALAGAGEQYF. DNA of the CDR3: TGTGCCAGCAGCTTAGCGCTCGCGGGAGCCGGGGAGCAGTACTTC.

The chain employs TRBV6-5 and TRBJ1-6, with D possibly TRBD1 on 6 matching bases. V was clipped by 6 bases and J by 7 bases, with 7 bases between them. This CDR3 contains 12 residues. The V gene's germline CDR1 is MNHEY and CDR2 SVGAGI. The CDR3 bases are TGTGCCAGCAGCACAGGGAATTCACCCCTCCACTTT. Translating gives CASSTGNSPLHF.

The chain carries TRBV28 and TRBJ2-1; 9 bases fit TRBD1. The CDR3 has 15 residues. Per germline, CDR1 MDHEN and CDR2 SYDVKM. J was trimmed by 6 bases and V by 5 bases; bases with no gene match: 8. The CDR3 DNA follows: TGTGCCAGCAGTCACGGGACAGGGTGGGGCAATGAGCAGTTCTTC. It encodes CASSHGTGWGNEQFF.

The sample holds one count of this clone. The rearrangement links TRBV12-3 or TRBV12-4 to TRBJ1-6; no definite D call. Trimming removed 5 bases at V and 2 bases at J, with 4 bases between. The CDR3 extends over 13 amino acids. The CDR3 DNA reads TGTGCCAGCAGTGTCGCCTATAATTCACCCCTCCACTTT. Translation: CASSVAYNSPLHF.

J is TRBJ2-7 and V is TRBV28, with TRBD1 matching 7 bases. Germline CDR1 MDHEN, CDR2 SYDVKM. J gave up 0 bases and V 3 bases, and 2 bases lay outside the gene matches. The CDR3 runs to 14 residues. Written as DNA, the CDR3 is TGTGCCAGCAGTTTTGCAGGGGGCTCCTACGAGCAGTACTTC. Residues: CASSFAGGSYEQYF.

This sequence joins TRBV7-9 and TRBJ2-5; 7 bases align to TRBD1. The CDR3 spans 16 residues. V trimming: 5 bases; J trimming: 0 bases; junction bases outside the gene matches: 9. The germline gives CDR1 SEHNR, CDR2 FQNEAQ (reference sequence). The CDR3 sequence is CASSRFGQANQETQYF. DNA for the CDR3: TGTGCCAGCAGCCGATTTGGACAGGCGAACCAAGAGACCCAGTACTTC.